This T cell receptor (beta chain) comes out of a study of radiotherapy plus CTLA-4 blockade in lung cancer (dated by TCRdb to the late 2010s). At the level of the whole study: Among the enrolled patients, 18% had an objective response, and roughly 30% reached disease control. Study-level results and caveats: The strongest predictors of response were reported to be early dynamic shifts in blood T cell clones along with a rise in serum interferon-beta following radiation. After treatment with radiotherapy and ipilimumab, TCR clones that came from tumors expanded in the peripheral blood.

Focal radiation therapy combined with CTLA-4 blockade (ipilimumab) was tested in patients with chemo-refractory metastatic non-small-cell lung cancer. The library was generated by the immunoSEQ multiplex PCR assay. This is the immuneACCESS table as TCRdb keeps it, with only in-frame sequences that have V and J called. A part of the clones is gone; compared with another copy, unresolved V genes explain less than half, and the rest is unexplained. This sample has tens of thousands of clones in its table, and about four fifths of those were observed once. The top ten hold approximately 24% of the sample. Notes on this clone: Its target antigen remains unknown. No base-level quality is on record; no much larger clone is a single base apart.

From the germline V gene, CDR1 is MNHEY and CDR2 is SVGAGI. The germline ends are 12 bases apart after V is trimmed by 5 bases and J by 2 bases. Measured from the cysteine to the phenylalanine, the CDR3 is 14 residues long. The CDR3 DNA has 42 bases and is translated from base 1. The sample consisted of peripheral blood, taken from a patient treated with radiotherapy plus ipilimumab. This sequence was found in a human donor with non-small cell lung cancer that progressed on radiotherapy plus ipilimumab. The chain is assembled from TRBV6-5 and TRBJ1-2; a weak D assignment points to TRBD1 (5 bases agree). The CDR3 protein: CASSESDRNYGYTF. The bases read TGTGCCAGCAGTGAATCCGACAGAAACTATGGCTACACCTTC.